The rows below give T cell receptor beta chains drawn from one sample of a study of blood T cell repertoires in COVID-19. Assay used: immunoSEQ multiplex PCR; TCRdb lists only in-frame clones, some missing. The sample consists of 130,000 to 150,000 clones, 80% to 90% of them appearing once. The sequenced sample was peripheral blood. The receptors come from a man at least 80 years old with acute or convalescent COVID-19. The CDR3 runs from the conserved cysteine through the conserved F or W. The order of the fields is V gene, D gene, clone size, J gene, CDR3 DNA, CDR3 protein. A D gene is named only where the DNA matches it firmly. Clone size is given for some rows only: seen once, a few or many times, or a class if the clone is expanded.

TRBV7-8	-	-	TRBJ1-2	TGTGCCAGCAGCTTAGTTCCGGGGACTGGCTATGGCTACACCTTC	CASSLVPGTGYGYTF
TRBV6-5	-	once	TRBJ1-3	TGTGCCAGCAGCACCCTAGGGGTCTCTGGAAACACCATATATTTT	CASSTLGVSGNTIYF
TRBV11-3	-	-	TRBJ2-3	TGTGCCAGCAGCTTAGATCGGGTTAGCGTTCAGTATTTT	CASSLDRVSVQYF
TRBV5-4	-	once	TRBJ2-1	TGTGCCAGCAGCTTGCTAACGGGGTCCTACAATGAGCAGTTCTTC	CASSLLTGSYNEQFF
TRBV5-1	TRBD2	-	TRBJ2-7	TGCGCCAGCAGCTTTGGCCGGGGGGACCACTACGAGCAGTACTTC	CASSFGRGDHYEQYF
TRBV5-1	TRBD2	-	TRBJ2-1	TGCGCCAGCAGCGTAGGGACTACCAATGAGCAGTTCTTC	CASSVGTTNEQFF
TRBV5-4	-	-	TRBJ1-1	TGTGCCAAAGGAATGGGGGGAAGCACTGAAGCTTTCTTT	CAKGMGGSTEAFF
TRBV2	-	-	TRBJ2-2	TGTGCCAGCAGTACCGGGACAACGAACACCGGGGAGCTGTTTTTT	CASSTGTTNTGELFF
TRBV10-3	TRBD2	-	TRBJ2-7	TGTGCCATCAGTGGGGGGGAGGGGATCAACTACGAGCAGTACTTC	CAISGGEGINYEQYF
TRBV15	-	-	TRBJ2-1	TGTGCCACCAGCAGACGCAATCCCGGGGACTACAATGAGCAGTTCTTC	CATSRRNPGDYNEQFF
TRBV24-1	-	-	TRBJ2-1	TGTGCCACCAGTGATATGAGGAATGAGCAGTTCTTC	CATSDMRNEQFF
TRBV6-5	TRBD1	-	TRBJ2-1	TGTGCCAGCAGTTTGACAGGGGGCGGTTGGAATGAGCAGTTCTTC	CASSLTGGGWNEQFF
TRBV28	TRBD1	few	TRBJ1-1	TGTGCCAGCAGCCCCGGACAGGGACAACTACCCATGAACACTGAAGCTTTCTTT	CASSPGQGQLPMNTEAFF
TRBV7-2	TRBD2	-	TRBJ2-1	TGTGCCAGCAGCGTACGGGGGGGCTTTGAGCAGTTCTTC	CASSVRGGFEQFF
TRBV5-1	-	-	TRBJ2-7	TGCGCCAGCAGCGGAGGGGATGCGGACTACGAGCAGTACTTC	CASSGGDADYEQYF
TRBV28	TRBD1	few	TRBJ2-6	TGTGCCAGCAGCGGACCGGGACAGAACGGGGCTGGGGCCAACGTCCTGACTTTC	CASSGPGQNGAGANVLTF
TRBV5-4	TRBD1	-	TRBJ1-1	TGTGCCAGCAGCGGGATGACAGGGGAATTTGAAGCTTTCTTT	CASSGMTGEFEAFF
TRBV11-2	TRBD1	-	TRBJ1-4	TGTGCCAGCAGCTCTCAGGGGGTCGGTAATGAAAAACTGTTTTTT	CASSSQGVGNEKLFF
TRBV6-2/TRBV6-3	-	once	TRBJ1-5	TGTGCCAGCAGCTTTGACTCTTTGAATCAGCCCCAGCATTTT	CASSFDSLNQPQHF
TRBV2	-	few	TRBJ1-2	TGTGCCAGCAGTCTAGACGGGAACTATGGCTACACCTTC	CASSLDGNYGYTF
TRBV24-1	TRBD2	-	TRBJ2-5	TGTGCCACCAGTGATTTGAGCGGGGGGCCAGAGACCCAGTACTTC	CATSDLSGGPETQYF
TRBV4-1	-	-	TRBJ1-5	TGCGCCAGCAGCCAAGTAGTCAGGGGTGGGGTTGGTCAGCCCCAGCATTTT	CASSQVVRGGVGQPQHF
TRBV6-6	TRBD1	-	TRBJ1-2	TGTGCCAGCCAGGACAGGTCCTCCACCTATGGCTACACCTTC	CASQDRSSTYGYTF
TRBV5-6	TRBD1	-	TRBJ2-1	TGTGCCAGCAGCTTGTTGGAGACAGGGGGTCGCCGGGAGCAGTTCTTC	CASSLLETGGRREQFF
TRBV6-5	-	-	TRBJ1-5	TGTGCCAGCACCCAGGGCCACAATCAGCCCCAGCATTTT	CASTQGHNQPQHF
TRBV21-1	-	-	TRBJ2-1	TGTGCCAGCAGCAAAGGGGGCAGGAGCTCCTACAATGAGCAGTTCTTC	CASSKGGRSSYNEQFF